This T cell receptor beta chain was identified during a study of prognosis after radiotherapy for stage I lung cancer. Germline lookup yields CDR1 SQVTM and CDR2 ANQGSEA. V was shortened by 4 bases and J by 4 bases, with 13 bases between the two germline ends. The CDR3 sequence is 13 residues long. Amplification of TCR beta CDR3 from genomic DNA used two-round multiplex PCR. Primers specific to each TRBV and TRBJ gene drove first-round PCR. TCRdb ran MiXCR on the multiplex PCR reads and lists one entry per CDR3 protein. Of about 14,000 distinct CDR3 sequences in the sample, about two fifths were seen once. The sample holds many counts of this clonotype. The target antigen is unknown. Study-level findings and limits: After stereotactic body radiation therapy, median unique TCR clones were 6,000 to 7,500, down from some 10,000. Patients who developed distant metastases had lower Shannon entropy after stereotactic body radiation therapy.

Investigators drew about 6 milliliters of peripheral blood at each of two time points. The V call is TRBV29-1, the J call TRBJ1-2; the D gene is possibly TRBD1 (6 bases). The sequenced sample was PBMCs, obtained before or after stereotactic body radiation therapy (not recorded which). The clonotype was recovered from a donor at least 50 years old with non-small cell lung cancer. CDR3 sequence reads: CSVGTADAYGYTF. The CDR3, as DNA: TGCAGCGTTGGGACAGCGGATGCCTATGGCTACACCTTC.